This T cell receptor beta chain came from a study of CD8+CD57+ T cells in acquired aplastic anemia. Genomic DNA templated the TCR beta VDJ and CDR3 profiling. TCRdb called the reads again in MiXCR, with one record for every CDR3 protein. The table lists 150,000 to 200,000 distinct CDR3 sequences, less than 65% of them singletons. Patients chosen for sequencing had shown CD8+CD57+ cell expansion by flow cytometry. Trimming pared 5 bases from V and 0 bases from J, leaving 17 bases between. This CDR3 spans 15 amino acids. CDR1 and CDR2 (germline): DFQATT, SNEGSKA (reference sequence). The sequence derives from a human donor with aplastic anemia. The chain is built from TRBV20-1 and TRBJ2-7; D is ambiguous. The source material was sorted CD4+, CD8+, or CD8+CD57+ T cells (not recorded which) from PBMCs. In nucleotides, the CDR3 is TGCAGTGCTTCTCTAGGTTCCCCTCGCTCCTACGAGCAGTACTTC. It translates to CSASLGSPRSYEQYF.